The 14 T cell receptor beta chains below were found in one sample sequenced in a study of blood T cell repertoires in COVID-19. TCRdb's copy holds only in-frame clones and misses some; the assay was immunoSEQ multiplex PCR. The data show about 58,000 clones, with 80% to 95% seen just once and approximately 4.6% held by the top ten. What was sequenced was peripheral blood. The source of these receptors is a man in his fifties with active COVID-19.

This chain connects TRBV18 to TRBJ2-3; D is possibly TRBD1 (6 bases). Germline loops: CDR1 KGHSH, CDR2 LQKENI. The CDR3 is made up of 14 amino acids. Trimming took 3 bases from V and 7 from J, leaving 14 bases between them. The chain's CDR3 is CASSPLQGLYTQYF. The CDR3, as DNA: TGTGCCAGCTCACCCTTACAGGGTTTGTATACGCAGTATTTT.

The V and J genes are TRBV15 and TRBJ1-2, with D possibly TRBD1 on 5 matching bases. This CDR3 has 13 amino acids. Germline V lookup: CDR1 LNHNV, CDR2 YYDKDF (reference sequence). Deletions cut 5 bases from V and 5 bases from J, with 12 bases between. CDR3 loop: CATSGGGGYGYTF. CDR3 nucleotides: TGTGCCACCAGCGGTGGCGGGGGGTATGGCTACACCTTC.

The chain employs TRBV13 and TRBJ1-5, with D possibly being TRBD1 (6 bases). CDR1 and CDR2 from the germline V gene are PRHDT and FYEKMQ (reference sequence). V dropped 0 bases and J dropped 5 bases, with 11 bases sitting between them. The CDR3 sequence is 15 residues long. The CDR3 DNA follows: TGTGCCAGCAGCTTAGGATTAGGACAGTATCAGCCCCAGCATTTT. Translated, it gives CASSLGLGQYQPQHF.

This rearrangement joins TRBV27 to TRBJ2-6; D is perhaps TRBD1 (7 bases). The CDR3 runs to 15 residues. Germline CDR1 MNHEY, CDR2 SMNVEV (reference sequence). Deletions cut 2 bases from V and 10 bases from J, with 15 bases between. CDR3 nucleotide sequence: TGTGCCAGCAGTTTAAGGAGGGGGCCTGCTAACGTCCTGACTTTC. Translated, it gives CASSLRRGPANVLTF.

The chain combines TRBV4-1 with TRBJ2-7; D is ambiguous. V lost 2 bases, J lost 0 bases, and 8 bases lay in between. Germline CDR1 and CDR2: MGHRA and YSYEKL. The CDR3 consists of 14 residues. CDR3 DNA: TGCGCCAGCAGCCAACCGGTGAGCTCCTACGAGCAGTACTTC. Encoded protein: CASSQPVSSYEQYF.

This clone has more than one count but fewer than ten. The chain has TRBV11-2 and TRBJ1-6; TRBD1 is a possible D gene (6 bases). Germline-derived CDR1 and CDR2 are SGHAT and FQNNGV. The CDR3 has 14 amino acids. Trimming pared 10 bases from V and 4 bases from J, leaving 14 bases between. The CDR3 DNA sequence: TGTGCCACCCAGACAGGAGGTTATAATTCACCCCTCCACTTT. It is translated as CATQTGGYNSPLHF.

J is TRBJ2-1 and V is TRBV27, with 9 bases matching TRBD1. The J segment lost 10 bases and the V segment lost 5 bases, leaving 9 bases of the junction unmatched. This CDR3 contains 14 residues. The germline gives CDR1 MNHEY, CDR2 SMNVEV (reference sequence). The chain's CDR3 is CASSRQGGGSEQFF. CDR3 bases: TGTGCCAGCAGTAGACAGGGGGGGGGATCCGAGCAGTTCTTC.

The chain employs TRBV2 and TRBJ2-1; 10 bases match TRBD1. This CDR3 is built from 13 residues. CDR1 and CDR2 (germline): SNHLY, FYNNEI. J lost 9 bases, V lost 11 bases, and 10 bases had no gene match. CDR3 amino acids: CAGRQGAAGEQFF. CDR3 DNA sequence: TGTGCCGGTCGACAGGGGGCTGCGGGTGAGCAGTTCTTC.

The chain combines TRBV19 with TRBJ1-2; 8 bases map to TRBD1. With 7 bases clipped from V and 5 bases from J, the junction kept 9 bases outside the gene matches. The CDR3 has 14 amino acids. Germline CDR1 LNHDA, CDR2 SQIVND (reference sequence). The CDR3: CASTLDRAKYGYTF. The DNA of the CDR3 is TGTGCCAGTACCCTGGACAGGGCCAAGTATGGCTACACCTTC.

The chain has TRBV11-2 and TRBJ2-5, with D possibly being TRBD1 (5 bases). With 7 bases removed from V and 1 base from J, the gap between germline ends came to 10 bases. CDR1 SGHAT and CDR2 FQNNGV come from the germline V gene. The CDR3 spans 13 residues. The CDR3 DNA reads as TGTGCCAGCAAGGGGCCATCCCAAGAGACCCAGTACTTC. Residues: CASKGPSQETQYF.

The genes are TRBV3-1 (or the pseudogene TRBV3-2) and TRBJ1-2; the match to TRBD1 covers 7 bases. With V trimmed by 4 bases and J by 7 bases, 12 bases remained unmatched. The germline CDR1 and CDR2 sequences are LGHDT and YNNKEL (reference sequence). The CDR3 has 15 amino acids. CDR3: CASSPIPDRASGYTF. The CDR3 nucleotides are TGTGCCAGCAGCCCGATACCCGACAGGGCGAGTGGCTACACCTTC.

The chain links TRBV15 to TRBJ2-1, with 9 nucleotides matching TRBD2. Per germline, CDR1 LNHNV and CDR2 YYDKDF (reference sequence). V was pared by 5 bases and J by 10 bases, with 6 bases of the junction left unmatched. This CDR3 contains 13 residues. This CDR3 is CATSGGLALEQFF. For the CDR3, the DNA is TGTGCCACCAGCGGAGGACTAGCGTTGGAGCAGTTCTTC.

The V and J genes are TRBV19 and TRBJ1-2; D gene ambiguous. The germline V gene encodes CDR1 LNHDA and CDR2 SQIVND (reference sequence). This CDR3 has 18 amino acids. V lost 4 bases and J lost 2, with 23 bases in between. For the CDR3, the DNA is TGTGCCAGTAGTACCCTCGAAAGCCTGGTGCGTAGCAACTATGGCTACACCTTC. It specifies CASSTLESLVRSNYGYTF.

This CDR3 reads CAIRVTANSGNTIYF. CDR3 coding DNA: TGTGCCATCAGGGTGACAGCGAACTCTGGAAACACCATATATTTT. The J gene is TRBJ1-3, the V gene TRBV10-3, with D perhaps TRBD1 (5 bases). The V gene's germline CDR1 is ENHRY and CDR2 SYGVKD. The CDR3 is made up of 15 amino acids. The V end lost 6 bases, the J end lost 0 bases, and 12 bases lay between the germline ends.